What follows is one T cell receptor (beta chain) and its context. The germline CDR1 and CDR2 sequences are DFQATT and SNEGSKA (reference sequence). Deletions cut 1 base from V and 5 bases from J, with 9 bases between. This CDR3 contains 13 residues. This sample is drawn from a study of metastatic and nonmetastatic thyroid tumors. TCRdb reassembled clones from the PCR reads with MiXCR. Here the sample spans about 46,000 clones, around 23% being singletons. Before thyroid surgery, none of the patients had received any treatment. The sequence derives from a male donor with papillary thyroid cancer or a benign thyroid nodule (not recorded which). Some clones in this sample may be carry-over from other donors' samples. What was sequenced was blood. The gene calls are TRBV20-1 and TRBJ1-5; TRBD1 might be the D (5 bases). The CDR3 loop reads CSARGDFYQPQHF. The CDR3 DNA is TGCAGTGCTAGAGGGGACTTTTATCAGCCCCAGCATTTT.